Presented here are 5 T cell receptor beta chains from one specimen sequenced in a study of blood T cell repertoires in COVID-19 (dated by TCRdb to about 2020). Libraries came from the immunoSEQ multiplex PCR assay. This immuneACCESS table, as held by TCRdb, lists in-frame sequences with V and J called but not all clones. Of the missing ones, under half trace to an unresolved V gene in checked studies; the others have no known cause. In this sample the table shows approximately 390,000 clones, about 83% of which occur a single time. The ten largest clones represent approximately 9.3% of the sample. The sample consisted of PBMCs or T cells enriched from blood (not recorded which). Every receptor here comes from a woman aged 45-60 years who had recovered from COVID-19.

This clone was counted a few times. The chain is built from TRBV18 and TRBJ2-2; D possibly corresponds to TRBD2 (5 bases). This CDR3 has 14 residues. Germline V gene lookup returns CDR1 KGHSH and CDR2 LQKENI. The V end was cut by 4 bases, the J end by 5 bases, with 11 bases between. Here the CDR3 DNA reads TGTGCCAGCTCACTATCGGACTTAACCGGGGAGCTGTTTTTT. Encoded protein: CASSLSDLTGELFF. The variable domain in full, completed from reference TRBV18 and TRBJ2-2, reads NAGVMQNPRHLVRRRGQEARLRCSPMKGHSHVYWYRQLPEEGLKFMVYLQKENIIDESGMPKERFSAEFPKEGPSILRIQQVVRGDSAAYFCASSLSDLTGELFFGEGSRLTVL.

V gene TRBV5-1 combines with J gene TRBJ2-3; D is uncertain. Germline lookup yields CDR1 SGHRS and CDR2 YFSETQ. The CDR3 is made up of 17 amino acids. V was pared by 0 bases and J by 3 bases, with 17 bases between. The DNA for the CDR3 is TGCGCCAGCAGCTTGGTCGTATCTTTGGGCCCGACAGATACGCAGTATTTT. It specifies CASSLVVSLGPTDTQYF.

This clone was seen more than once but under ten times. The CDR3 DNA reads as TGCGCCAGCAGCTGGGGACAGGGGTGGAATGAGCAGTTCTTC. Translating gives CASSWGQGWNEQFF. The chain uses TRBV5-1 and TRBJ2-1; 10 bases agree with TRBD1. The CDR3 contains 14 residues. Trimming cost V 3 bases and J 7 bases; bases outside gene matches: 4. Germline-derived CDR1 and CDR2 are SGHRS and YFSETQ. Looking up the rest from reference TRBV5-1 and TRBJ2-1 gives the full variable domain: KAGVTQTPRYLIKTRGQQVTLSCSPISGHRSVSWYQQTPGQGLQFLFEYFSETQRNKGNFPGRFSGRQFSNSRSEMNVSTLELGDSALYLCASSWGQGWNEQFFGPGTRLTVL.

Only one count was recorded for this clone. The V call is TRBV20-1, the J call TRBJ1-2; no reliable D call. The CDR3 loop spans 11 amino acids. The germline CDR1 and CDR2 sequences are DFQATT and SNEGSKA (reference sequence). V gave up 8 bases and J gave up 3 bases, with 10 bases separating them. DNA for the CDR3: TGCAGTACGTTCGAGTACTATGGCTACACCTTC. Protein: CSTFEYYGYTF.

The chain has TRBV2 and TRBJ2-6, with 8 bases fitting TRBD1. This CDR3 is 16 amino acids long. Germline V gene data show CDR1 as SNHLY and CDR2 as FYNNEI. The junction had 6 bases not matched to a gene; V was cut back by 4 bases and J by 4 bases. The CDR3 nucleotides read TGTGCCAGCAGTGGTTTCAGGGGGCAAGGGGCCAACGTCCTGACTTTC. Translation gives CASSGFRGQGANVLTF.